Given below is one TCR beta chain in context. Its recognized antigen is unknown. The sample holds no much larger clone one base away, and base qualities are not on file. The germline V and J ends show losses of 4 bases and 5 bases respectively, and no gene match explains 4 bases of the junction. CDR1 and CDR2 were assigned from the germline V gene (reference sequence) as SEHNR and FQNEAQ. From its cysteine to its phenylalanine, the CDR3 spans 13 amino acids. The DNA shown is the 39-base CDR3, in frame from base 1. Taken with the paper, the label for time point translates to: cells obtained before transplantation from donor or recipient. CD3+CD4+ and CD3+CD8+ populations were FACS-sorted from unstimulated pre-transplant donor and recipient cells taken from spleen or lymph nodes. To prepare the library, the immunoSEQ multiplex PCR assay was applied. In most patients, genomic DNA was isolated using the Qiagen DNeasy Blood and Tissue Kit and sent frozen to Adaptive Biotechnologies for TCR sequencing. High-throughput TCR-beta CDR3 sequencing of genomic DNA from most patients was performed by Adaptive Biotechnologies. Concerning the study's data processing: TCR sequencing data were retrieved from Adaptive's ImmunoSEQ software for about 17 patients, whereas three other patients were processed with MiXCR and VDJtools. To correct CD4 versus CD8 sorting errors, any sequence found in both subsets at a frequency ratio below 5:1 was removed. CDR3 nucleotide sequences shared between donor and recipient were removed because the origin of such sequences could not be assigned. Alloreactive clones required at least 2-fold expansion over unstimulated cells and minimum CFSE-low frequency of 0.002% (template counts) or 0.001% (read counts). Clones detected in sequenced pre-transplant spleen, lymph node, or MLR CFSE-low populations of the donor or recipient were defined as mappable. The cumulative frequency of alloreactive clones was calculated as a percentage of all sequences, weighted by copy number. TCRdb mirrors the immuneACCESS table, restricted to in-frame sequences. Some clones are absent from its copies; in checked studies, under half trace to an unresolved V gene, and the reason for the others is unknown. V, J and clone size are taken as reported in that table, and D and trimming were inferred from the DNA itself. For this sample there are about 90,000 clones; around 93% appear just once. Clones ranked in the top ten supply 0.15% to 0.2% of the sample.

This specimen belongs to a study of graft-versus-host responses after intestinal transplantation (dated by TCRdb to the early 2020s). In terms of the full investigation: The transplants that recipients received were multivisceral, liver-intestinal, or isolated intestinal. Donor T cell macrochimerism was defined as a peak of at least 4% donor T cells among recipient peripheral blood mononuclear cells. Rather than being sequenced by the commercial service, samples from three later patients were sequenced in-house on an Illumina MiSeq and processed with MiXCR. Of the 20 to 30 intestinal transplant recipients enrolled in the cohort, one of whom was a retransplant, a few patients without pretransplant specimens were excluded. All recipients received anti-thymocyte globulin induction followed by maintenance tacrolimus and steroids for 3 to 4 years. Graft-versus-host and host-versus-graft alloreactive T cell clones were tracked in the graft, circulation and bone marrow after intestinal transplantation using bulk TCR-beta CDR3 sequencing. Alloreactive clones were identified by sequencing pre-transplant mixed lymphocyte reaction products and comparing these products with unstimulated pre-transplant donor and recipient T cells. Broader findings and caveats from the paper: Early after transplant, declines in HvG clones were associated with peak levels of circulating GvH clones. GvH clones were detected in recipient bone marrow, and some of these GvH clones were observed earlier in ileal mucosa or blood, consistent with an intestinal mucosal origin. High GvH to HvG T cell clonal ratios were observed in the allografts of patients with donor T cell macrochimerism. The relatively low number and heterogeneity of intestinal transplant patients limited the conclusions.

Source: unstimulated CD4+ T cells sorted from spleen or lymph node cells, taken before transplant. The source of this sequence is a human donor who was the organ donor for an intestinal transplant. Recombination linked TRBV7-9 to TRBJ1-2; 7 middle bases align to TRBD1. In nucleotides, the sequence is TGTGCCAGCAGCTCAGGGGGTGAATATGGCTACACCTTC. This codes for CASSSGGEYGYTF.